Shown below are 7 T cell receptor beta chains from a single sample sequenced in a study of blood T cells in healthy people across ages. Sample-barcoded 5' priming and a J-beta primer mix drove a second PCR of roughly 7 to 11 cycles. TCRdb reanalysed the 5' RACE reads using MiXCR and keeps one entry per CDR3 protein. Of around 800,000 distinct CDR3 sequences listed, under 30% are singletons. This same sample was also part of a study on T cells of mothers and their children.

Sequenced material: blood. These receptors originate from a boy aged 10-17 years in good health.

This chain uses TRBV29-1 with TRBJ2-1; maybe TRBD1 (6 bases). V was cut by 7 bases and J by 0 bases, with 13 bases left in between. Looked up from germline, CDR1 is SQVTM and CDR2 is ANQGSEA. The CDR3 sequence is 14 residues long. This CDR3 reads CSAIGQSSYNEQFF. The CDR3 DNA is TGCAGCGCTATAGGACAGAGCTCCTACAATGAGCAGTTCTTC.

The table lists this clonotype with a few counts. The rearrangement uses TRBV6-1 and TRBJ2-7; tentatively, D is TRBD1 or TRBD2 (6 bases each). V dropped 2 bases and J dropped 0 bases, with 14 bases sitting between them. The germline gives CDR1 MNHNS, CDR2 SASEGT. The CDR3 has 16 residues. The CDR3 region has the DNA TGTGCCAGCAGTGAAAGACCGGGGGCCAGCTCCTACGAGCAGTACTTC. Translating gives CASSERPGASSYEQYF.

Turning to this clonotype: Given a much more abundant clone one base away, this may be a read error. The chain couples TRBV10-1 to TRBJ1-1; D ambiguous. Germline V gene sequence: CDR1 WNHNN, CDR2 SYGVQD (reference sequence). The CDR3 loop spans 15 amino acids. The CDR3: CASSDYALGNIEAFF. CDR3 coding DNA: TGCGCCAGCAGTGATTACGCCCTCGGGAACATTGAAGCTTTCTTT.

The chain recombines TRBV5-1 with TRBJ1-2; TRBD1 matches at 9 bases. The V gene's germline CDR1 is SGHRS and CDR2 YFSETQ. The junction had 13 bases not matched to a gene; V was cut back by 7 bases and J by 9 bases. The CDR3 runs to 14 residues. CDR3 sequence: CASGSTGTGSRYTF. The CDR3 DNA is TGCGCCAGCGGCTCCACCGGGACAGGGTCGCGCTACACCTTC.

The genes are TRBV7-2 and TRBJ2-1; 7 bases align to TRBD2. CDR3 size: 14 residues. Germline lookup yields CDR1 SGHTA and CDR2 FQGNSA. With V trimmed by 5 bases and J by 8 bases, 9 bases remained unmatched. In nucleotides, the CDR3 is TGTGCCAGCAGCACCCGACTAGCAAGCGATGAGCAGTTCTTC. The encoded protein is CASSTRLASDEQFF.

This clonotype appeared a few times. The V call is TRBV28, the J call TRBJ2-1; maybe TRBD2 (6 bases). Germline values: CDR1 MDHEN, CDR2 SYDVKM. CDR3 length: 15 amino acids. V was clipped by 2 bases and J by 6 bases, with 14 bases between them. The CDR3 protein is CASSLRSGVRNEQFF. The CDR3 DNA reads TGTGCCAGCAGTTTACGGTCGGGGGTACGCAATGAGCAGTTCTTC.

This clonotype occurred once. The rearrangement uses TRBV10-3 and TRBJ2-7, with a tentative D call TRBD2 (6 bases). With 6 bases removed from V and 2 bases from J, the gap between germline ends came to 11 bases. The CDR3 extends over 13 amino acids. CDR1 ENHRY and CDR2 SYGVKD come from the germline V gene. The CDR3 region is CAIRGDSTYEQYF. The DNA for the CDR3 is TGTGCCATCAGGGGGGACTCAACCTACGAGCAGTACTTC.